A single sample gave rise to the 26 T cell receptor beta chains below, sequenced in a study of cytomegalovirus exposure and HLA in healthy donors. PCR used 60 Vbeta primers and 13 Jbeta primers. TCRdb's table, derived via immunoSEQ multiplex PCR, lists solely in-frame clones and lacks some. The data contain about 88,000 clones, approximately 71% of them singletons. Sequencing was performed on PBMCs. The receptor source for this set is a woman under 30 in good health and CMV-seropositive.

The chain links TRBV28 to TRBJ1-5; weak D call: TRBD1 (5 bases). Trimming pared 3 bases from V and 3 bases from J, leaving 12 bases between. The V gene's germline CDR1 is MDHEN and CDR2 SYDVKM. The CDR3 runs to 15 residues. The chain's CDR3 is CASSFSGRANQPQHF. CDR3 bases: TGTGCCAGCAGTTTCAGTGGCAGGGCCAATCAGCCCCAGCATTTT.

The gene calls are TRBV5-4 and TRBJ2-7, with D perhaps matching TRBD1 (6 bases). The germline CDR1 and CDR2 sequences are SGHNT and YYREEE (reference sequence). The CDR3 has 12 residues. V lost 2 bases and J 7 bases, leaving 10 bases between the germline ends. CDR3 sequence reads: CASSLQGGEQYF. CDR3 DNA sequence: TGTGCCAGCAGCTTACAGGGTGGTGAGCAGTACTTC.

The chain links TRBV5-4 to TRBJ2-7; the match to TRBD2 covers 14 bases. J lost 6 bases, V lost 2 bases, and 4 bases had no gene match. Germline V gene lookup returns CDR1 SGHNT and CDR2 YYREEE (reference sequence). This CDR3 is 15 amino acids long. CDR3 sequence: CASSFPGTSGSEQYF. The CDR3 DNA follows: TGTGCCAGCAGCTTCCCAGGGACTAGCGGGAGCGAGCAGTACTTC.

This clone appeared a single time. The chain combines TRBV4-2 with TRBJ1-4; D unresolved. V dropped 0 bases and J dropped 0 bases, with 14 bases sitting between them. CDR1 and CDR2 (germline): LGHNA, YNFKEQ. This CDR3 comprises 18 residues. CDR3 loop: CASSQERSQIATNEKLFF. The CDR3, as DNA: TGTGCCAGCAGCCAAGAGAGATCCCAAATAGCAACTAATGAAAAACTGTTTTTT.

This clone was seen only once. This CDR3 is also generated by other DNA sequences in the sample. The rearrangement links TRBV9 to TRBJ2-3, with 9 bases matching TRBD2. CDR3 length: 16 amino acids. V was clipped by 0 bases and J by 9 bases; unmatched bases: 11. Per germline, CDR1 SGDLS and CDR2 YYNGEE. The CDR3 region is CASSVAGLAGGRTQYF. The CDR3 DNA sequence: TGTGCCAGCAGCGTAGCGGGACTGGCGGGGGGGCGAACGCAGTATTTT.

This rearrangement joins TRBV6-1 to TRBJ1-2; 7 nucleotides match TRBD1. With 6 bases clipped from V and 8 bases from J, the junction kept 6 bases outside the gene matches. The CDR3 extends over 12 amino acids. In germline, CDR1 is MNHNS, CDR2 SASEGT. CDR3 bases: TGTGCCAGCAGGGTGACAGGGAGCGGCTACACCTTC. Amino acid sequence: CASRVTGSGYTF.

About this clone: A read error may account for a junction end that differs from germline. The chain has TRBV29-1 and TRBJ2-3; TRBD1 agrees at 9 bases. The CDR3 extends over 12 amino acids. Germline-derived CDR1 and CDR2 are SQVTM and ANQGSEA. The CDR3 loop is CTSGTGRDTQYF. The CDR3 DNA reads TGTACCTCCGGGACAGGGAGGGATACGCAGTATTTT.

This clone was seen once. This sequence joins TRBV9 and TRBJ1-1; tentatively, D is TRBD1 (6 bases). Germline assignment: CDR1 SGDLS and CDR2 YYNGEE. V was pared by 4 bases and J by 0 bases, with 19 bases between. This CDR3 has 17 residues. The DNA for the CDR3 is TGTGCCAGCAGCCGAGGGGGAAGCACTACGATGAACACTGAAGCTTTCTTT. Translating it yields CASSRGGSTTMNTEAFF. Based on the CDR3 plus reference TRBV9 and TRBJ1-1, the full variable domain is DSGVTQTPKHLITATGQRVTLRCSPRSGDLSVYWYQQSLDQGLQFLIQYYNGEERAKGNILERFSAQQFPDLHSELNLSSLELGDSALYFCASSRGGSTTMNTEAFFGQGTRLTVV.

The V and J genes are TRBV5-1 and TRBJ1-3; D unresolved. The CDR3 loop spans 15 amino acids. Germline V gene lookup returns CDR1 SGHRS and CDR2 YFSETQ. The V gene lost 0 bases and the J gene lost 0 bases, with 7 bases spanning the gap. The chain's CDR3 is CASSLDGSSGNTIYF. In nucleotides, the CDR3 is TGCGCCAGCAGCTTGGATGGGAGCTCTGGAAACACCATATATTTT.

This clone was observed a handful of times. The chain joins TRBV4-1 to TRBJ1-1; TRBD1 aligns across 8 bases. The CDR3 extends over 18 amino acids. J lost 6 bases, V lost 4 bases, and 19 bases had no gene match. Germline V gene lookup returns CDR1 MGHRA and CDR2 YSYEKL. The CDR3 sequence is CASSLGGQGSLLLSEAFF. DNA of the CDR3: TGCGCCAGCAGCCTTGGAGGACAGGGTTCTCTTCTCTTGTCTGAAGCTTTCTTT.

The chain couples TRBV2 to TRBJ1-5; TRBD1 is a possible D gene (5 bases). V was clipped by 6 bases and J by 6 bases, with 12 bases between them. Germline assignment: CDR1 SNHLY and CDR2 FYNNEI. The CDR3 sequence is 13 residues long. Written as DNA, the CDR3 is TGTGCCAGCAGGACGCAGGGTACTCAGCCCCAGCATTTT. Encoded protein: CASRTQGTQPQHF.

The J gene is TRBJ2-7, the V gene TRBV2, with a tentative D call TRBD1 (5 bases). Germline lookup yields CDR1 SNHLY and CDR2 FYNNEI. CDR3 size: 13 residues. The germline V and J ends were trimmed by 2 bases and 7 bases, with 12 bases remaining between them. Written as DNA, the CDR3 is TGTGCCAGCAGTGAACAGCCTAGACAGGAGCAGTACTTC. Its protein product is CASSEQPRQEQYF.

The sample holds a few counts of this clone. J is TRBJ1-1 and V is TRBV30; D uncertain. CDR1 is GTSNPN, CDR2 SVGIG, per germline (reference sequence). Trimming left V 2 bases short and J 1 base short, with 8 bases between. The CDR3 consists of 13 residues. The CDR3 DNA follows: TGTGCCTGGAGTTATGGCGGGAACACTGAAGCTTTCTTT. Amino acid sequence: CAWSYGGNTEAFF.

V and J are TRBV4-2 and TRBJ2-2; 9 bases line up with TRBD1. V lost 0 bases to trimming and J lost 5 bases; unmatched junction nucleotides: 7. Germline V gene lookup returns CDR1 LGHNA and CDR2 YNFKEQ. The CDR3 has 17 amino acids. CDR3 nucleotides: TGTGCCAGCAGCCAAGATAGAGGACAGGGGCGAACCGGGGAGCTGTTTTTT. Its protein product is CASSQDRGQGRTGELFF.

The J gene is TRBJ2-7, the V gene TRBV5-4; D may be TRBD1 (7 bases). The V gene's germline CDR1 is SGHNT and CDR2 YYREEE (reference sequence). V was cut by 4 bases and J by 1 base, with 15 bases left in between. The CDR3 has 15 amino acids. CDR3 residues: CASSPNAGQSYEQYF. Here the CDR3 DNA reads TGTGCCAGCAGCCCCAACGCGGGACAGTCCTACGAGCAGTACTTC.

This clone is labeled medium-sized. The rearrangement joins TRBV27 to TRBJ2-1; no definite D call. Germline loops: CDR1 MNHEY, CDR2 SMNVEV (reference sequence). The CDR3 contains 13 residues. The V gene lost 3 bases and the J gene lost 5 bases, with 8 bases spanning the gap. CDR3 sequence reads: CASSFNPNNEQFF. CDR3 coding DNA: TGTGCCAGCAGTTTTAATCCTAACAATGAGCAGTTCTTC.

This clone was counted between two and nine times. CDR3 DNA: TGTGCTAGTGGTTTGGAGGCGGTTAATTCACCCCTCCACTTT. Amino acid sequence: CASGLEAVNSPLHF. The V and J genes are TRBV12-5 and TRBJ1-6; D gene unclear. The germline V gene has CDR1 LGHNT and CDR2 FRNRAP. V was clipped by 1 base and J by 6 bases, with 7 bases between them. The CDR3 spans 14 residues.

Concerning this clone itself: The sample contains more than one DNA sequence encoding this CDR3. The chain links TRBV11-2 to TRBJ2-6; D ambiguous. The CDR3 runs to 15 residues. V gave up 0 bases and J gave up 2 bases, with 5 bases separating them. CDR1 and CDR2 from the germline V gene are SGHAT and FQNNGV. In nucleotides, the CDR3 is TGTGCCAGCAGCTTAGATCGGGCTGGGGCCAACGTCCTGACTTTC. Its translation: CASSLDRAGANVLTF.

This chain joins TRBV6-1 and TRBJ2-7; TRBD1 matches 8 bases. V dropped 6 bases and J dropped 6; count of bases not matched to a gene: 7. Per germline, CDR1 MNHNS and CDR2 SASEGT. The CDR3 loop spans 13 amino acids. CDR3 DNA sequence: TGTGCCAGCAGGACACAACAGGGGGGCGAGCAGTACTTC. It codes for CASRTQQGGEQYF.

The J gene is TRBJ1-6, the V gene TRBV5-5, with D hard to call. This CDR3 spans 15 amino acids. V lost 2 bases and J 6 bases, leaving 12 bases between the germline ends. Germline V lookup: CDR1 SGHKS, CDR2 YYEKEE (reference sequence). CDR3 in DNA: TGTGCCAGCAGCTTACCCTCGCAGGCTAATTCACCCCTCCACTTT. This codes for CASSLPSQANSPLHF.

The chain uses TRBV6-4 and TRBJ2-1; 8 nucleotides line up with TRBD2. This CDR3 is built from 14 residues. Trimming at V came to 3 bases and at J to 3 bases, leaving 1 base not matched to a gene. Germline V gives CDR1 MRHNA, CDR2 SNTAGT. The CDR3 nucleotides read TGTGCCAGCAGTGAAAGCGGGAGCTACAATGAGCAGTTCTTC. Translated, it gives CASSESGSYNEQFF.

V and J are TRBV7-8 and TRBJ1-5; D uncertain. V was trimmed by 5 bases and J by 4 bases, leaving 9 bases between them. Germline V gene data show CDR1 as SGHVS and CDR2 as FQNEAQ. This CDR3 spans 13 amino acids. Here the CDR3 reads CASSPQRNQPQHF. CDR3 nucleotide sequence: TGTGCCAGCAGCCCTCAGAGGAATCAGCCCCAGCATTTT.

The rearrangement uses TRBV2 and TRBJ2-7, with D hard to call. Germline loops: CDR1 SNHLY, CDR2 FYNNEI. V was clipped by 4 bases and J by 3 bases, with 10 bases between them. CDR3 length: 13 amino acids. The CDR3 sequence: CASSGGQSYEQYF. The CDR3 bases are TGTGCCAGCAGTGGAGGCCAGAGCTACGAGCAGTACTTC. The whole variable domain, filled in from reference TRBV2 and TRBJ2-7, reads EPEVTQTPSHQVTQMGQEVILRCVPISNHLYFYWYRQILGQKVEFLVSFYNNEISEKSEIFDDQFSVERPDGSNFTLKIRSTKLEDSAMYFCASSGGQSYEQYFGPGTRLTVT.

V and J are TRBV10-1 and TRBJ2-3; 7 bases map to TRBD2. This CDR3 region has 16 residues. Trimming at V came to 4 bases and at J to 5 bases, leaving 12 bases not matched to a gene. Germline V gene sequence: CDR1 WNHNN, CDR2 SYGVQD (reference sequence). The CDR3: CASSGGGGRERDTQYF. CDR3 DNA: TGCGCCAGCAGTGGAGGAGGCGGGAGAGAGAGAGATACGCAGTATTTT.

The chain has TRBV7-3 and TRBJ2-1, with a tentative D call TRBD2 (6 bases). CDR1 and CDR2 from the germline V gene are SGHTA and FQGTGA. The CDR3 has 14 residues. With 6 bases removed from V and 5 bases from J, the gap between germline ends came to 14 bases. As DNA, the CDR3 is TGTGCCAGCAGGAACACTAGCAGACACAATGAGCAGTTCTTC. Residues: CASRNTSRHNEQFF. The full variable domain, its missing parts supplied by reference TRBV7-3 and TRBJ2-1, is GAGVSQTPSNKVTEKGKYVELRCDPISGHTALYWYRQSLGQGPEFLIYFQGTGAADDSGLPNDRFFAVRPEGSVSTLKIQRTERGDSAVYLCASRNTSRHNEQFFGPGTRLTVL.

This sequence joins TRBV7-9 and TRBJ2-1, with 8 bases lining up with TRBD2. Germline lookup yields CDR1 SEHNR and CDR2 FQNEAQ (reference sequence). The ends lost 6 bases at V and 4 bases at J; junction bases unmatched: 5. This CDR3 has 14 residues. The CDR3 DNA is TGTGCCAGCAGGCCCAAGCGGGGGTACAATGAGCAGTTCTTC. It translates to CASRPKRGYNEQFF.